This TCR beta chain stems from a study of response to subunit inactivated influenza vaccine. TCRdb independently ran MiXCR on the RT-PCR reads; one entry per CDR3 protein. The data show about 650,000 distinct CDR3 sequences, 12% to 15% seen once. V was cut by 7 bases and J by 4 bases, with 14 bases left in between. Germline-derived CDR1 and CDR2 are SGHTA and FQGNSA. The CDR3 totals 14 residues. Sequenced material: PBMCs from blood, taken 14 to 15 days before vaccination. The origin of this receptor is a man between 50 and 59 years old who received an inactivated influenza vaccine. This chain connects TRBV7-2 to TRBJ2-1, with D maybe TRBD2 (5 bases). The CDR3 nucleotides are TGTGCCAGCAACCTCCCGGGAACTTACAATGAGCAGTTCTTC. Its protein product is CASNLPGTYNEQFF.